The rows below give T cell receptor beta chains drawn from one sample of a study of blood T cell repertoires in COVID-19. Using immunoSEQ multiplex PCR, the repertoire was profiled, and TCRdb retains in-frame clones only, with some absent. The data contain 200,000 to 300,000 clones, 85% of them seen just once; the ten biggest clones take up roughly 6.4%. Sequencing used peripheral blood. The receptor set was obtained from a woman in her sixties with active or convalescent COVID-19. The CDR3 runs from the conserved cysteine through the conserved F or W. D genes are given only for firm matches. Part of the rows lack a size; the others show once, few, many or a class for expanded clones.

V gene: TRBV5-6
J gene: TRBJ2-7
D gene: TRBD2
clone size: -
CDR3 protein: CASSPAGGNEQYF
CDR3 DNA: TGTGCCAGCAGCCCAGCGGGGGGTAACGAGCAGTACTTC

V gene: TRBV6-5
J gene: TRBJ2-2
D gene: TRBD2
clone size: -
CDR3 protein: CASSSTSRNTGELFF
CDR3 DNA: TGTGCCAGCAGTTCGACTAGCCGGAACACCGGGGAGCTGTTTTTT

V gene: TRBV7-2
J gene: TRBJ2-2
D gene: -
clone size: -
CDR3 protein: CASSLAGSVNTGELFF
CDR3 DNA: TGTGCCAGCAGCTTAGCCGGGAGTGTGAACACCGGGGAGCTGTTTTTT

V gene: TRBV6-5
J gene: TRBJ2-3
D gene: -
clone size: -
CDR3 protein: CASSRVGALTDTQYF
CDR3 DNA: TGTGCCAGTTCCCGAGTTGGTGCGCTCACAGATACGCAGTATTTT

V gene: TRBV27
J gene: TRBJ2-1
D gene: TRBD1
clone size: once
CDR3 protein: CASRDRSYNEQFF
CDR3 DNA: TGTGCCAGCAGGGACAGGTCCTACAATGAGCAGTTCTTC

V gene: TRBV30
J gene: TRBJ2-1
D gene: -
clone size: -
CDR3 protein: CAWTRRDSAYNEQFF
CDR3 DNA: TGTGCCTGGACTCGCCGGGACTCCGCCTACAATGAGCAGTTCTTC

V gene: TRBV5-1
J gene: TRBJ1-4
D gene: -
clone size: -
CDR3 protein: CASSLVGLDEKLFF
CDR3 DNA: TGCGCCAGCAGCTTGGTGGGGCTTGATGAAAAACTGTTTTTT

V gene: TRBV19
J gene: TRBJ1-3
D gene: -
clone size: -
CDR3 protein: CASMGASGNTIYF
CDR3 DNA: TGTGCCAGTATGGGGGCTTCTGGAAACACCATATATTTT

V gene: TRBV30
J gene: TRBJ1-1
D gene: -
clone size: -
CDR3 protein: CAWSGRDWTEAFF
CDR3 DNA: TGTGCCTGGAGTGGCAGGGATTGGACTGAAGCTTTCTTT

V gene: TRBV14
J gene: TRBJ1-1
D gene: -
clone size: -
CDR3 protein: CASSQDGWQNTEAFF
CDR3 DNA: TGTGCCAGCAGCCAAGATGGTTGGCAGAACACTGAAGCTTTCTTT

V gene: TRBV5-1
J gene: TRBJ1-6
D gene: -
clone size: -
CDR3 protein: CASSLELSSSYNSPLHF
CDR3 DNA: TGCGCCAGCAGCTTGGAACTTTCTAGCTCCTATAATTCACCCCTCCACTTT

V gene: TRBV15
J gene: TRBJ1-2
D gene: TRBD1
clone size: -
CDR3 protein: CATSREVQGDGYTF
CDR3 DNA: TGTGCCACCAGCAGAGAAGTTCAGGGGGATGGCTACACCTTC

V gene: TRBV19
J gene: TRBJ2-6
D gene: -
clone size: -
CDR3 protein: CASSTQGGSSGANVLTF
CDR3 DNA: TGTGCCAGTAGTACCCAGGGCGGCAGCTCTGGGGCCAACGTCCTGACTTTC

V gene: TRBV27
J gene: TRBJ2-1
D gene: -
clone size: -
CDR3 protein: CASSPRGISYNEQFF
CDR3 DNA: TGTGCCAGCAGTCCTCGCGGGATCTCCTACAATGAGCAGTTCTTC

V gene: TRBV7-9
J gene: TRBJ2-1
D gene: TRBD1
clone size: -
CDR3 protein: CASSGTGSNEQFF
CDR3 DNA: TGTGCCAGCAGCGGGACAGGGAGCAATGAGCAGTTCTTC

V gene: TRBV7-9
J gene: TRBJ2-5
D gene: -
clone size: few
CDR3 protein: CASSGRHLQETQYF
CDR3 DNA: TGTGCCAGCAGCGGGAGACACCTCCAAGAGACCCAGTACTTC

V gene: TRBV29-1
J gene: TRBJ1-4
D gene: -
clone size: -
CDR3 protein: CSATMGASEKLFF
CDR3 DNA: TGCAGCGCAACGATGGGGGCTAGTGAAAAACTGTTTTTT

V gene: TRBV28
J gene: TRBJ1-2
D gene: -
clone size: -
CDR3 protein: CASSNRYGYTF
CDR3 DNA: TGTGCCAGCAGTAACAGATATGGCTACACCTTC

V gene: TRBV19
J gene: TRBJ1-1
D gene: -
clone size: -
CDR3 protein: CASTPGRGKDTEAFF
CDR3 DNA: TGTGCCAGTACCCCGGGGAGGGGGAAGGACACTGAAGCTTTCTTT

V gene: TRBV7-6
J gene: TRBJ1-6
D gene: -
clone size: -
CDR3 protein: CASSLGGGPGSPLHF
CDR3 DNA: TGTGCCAGCAGCTTAGGAGGCGGGCCTGGTTCACCCCTCCACTTT

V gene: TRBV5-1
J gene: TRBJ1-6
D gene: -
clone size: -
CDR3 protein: CASSLPGKDSPLHF
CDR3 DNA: TGCGCCAGCAGCTTACCAGGGAAGGATTCACCCCTCCACTTT

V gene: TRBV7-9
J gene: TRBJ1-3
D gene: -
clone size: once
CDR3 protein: CASSLEAPRSGNTIYF
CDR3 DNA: TGTGCCAGCAGCTTAGAAGCCCCTCGGTCTGGAAACACCATATATTTT

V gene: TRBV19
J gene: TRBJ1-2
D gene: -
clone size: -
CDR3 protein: CASSITGGNYGYTF
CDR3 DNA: TGTGCCAGTAGTATAACTGGCGGGAACTATGGCTACACCTTC

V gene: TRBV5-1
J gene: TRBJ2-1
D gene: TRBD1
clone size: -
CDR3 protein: CASSLLSGQGGNEQFF
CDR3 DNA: TGCGCCAGCAGCTTGCTATCGGGACAGGGAGGAAATGAGCAGTTCTTC

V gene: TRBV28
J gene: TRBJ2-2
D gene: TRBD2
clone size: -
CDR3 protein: CASGDQRGYTGELFF
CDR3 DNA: TGTGCCAGCGGTGACCAGCGGGGATACACCGGGGAGCTGTTTTTT

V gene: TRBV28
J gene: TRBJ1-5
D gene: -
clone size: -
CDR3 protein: CASSLGGPNQPQHF
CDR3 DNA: TGTGCCAGCAGTTTAGGAGGCCCGAATCAGCCCCAGCATTTT

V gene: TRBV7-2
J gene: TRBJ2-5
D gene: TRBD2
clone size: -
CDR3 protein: CASSLGAGTSGSGETQYF
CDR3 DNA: TGTGCCAGCAGCTTAGGGGCCGGGACTAGCGGGAGCGGGGAGACCCAGTACTTC

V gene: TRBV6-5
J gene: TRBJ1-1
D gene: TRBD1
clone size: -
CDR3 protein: CASSYGTGVGGAFF
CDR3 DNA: TGTGCCAGCAGTTACGGGACAGGGGTTGGGGGAGCTTTCTTT

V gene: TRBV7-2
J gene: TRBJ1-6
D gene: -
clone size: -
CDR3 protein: CASSLEAWEYNSPLHF
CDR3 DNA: TGTGCCAGCAGCTTAGAAGCCTGGGAGTATAATTCACCCCTCCACTTT

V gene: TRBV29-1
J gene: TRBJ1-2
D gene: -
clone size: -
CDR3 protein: CSVEVPRGVYGYTF
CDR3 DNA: TGCAGCGTTGAAGTTCCACGAGGCGTCTATGGCTACACCTTC

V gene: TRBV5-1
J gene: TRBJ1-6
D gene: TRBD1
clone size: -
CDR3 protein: CASSNTPPGQGADLHF
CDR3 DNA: TGCGCCAGCAGCAACACTCCCCCGGGACAGGGGGCAGACCTCCACTTT

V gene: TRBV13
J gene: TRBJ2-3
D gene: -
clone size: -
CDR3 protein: CASSYRSGSDTQYF
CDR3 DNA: TGTGCCAGCAGCTACAGAAGCGGATCAGATACGCAGTATTTT

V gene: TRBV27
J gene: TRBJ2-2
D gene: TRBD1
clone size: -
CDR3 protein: CASRIDRVTGELFF
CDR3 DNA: TGTGCCAGCAGGATCGACAGGGTCACCGGGGAGCTGTTTTTT

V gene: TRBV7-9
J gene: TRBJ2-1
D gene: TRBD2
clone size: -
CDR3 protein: CASSLAPSGASYNEQFF
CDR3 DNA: TGTGCCAGCAGCTTAGCGCCTAGCGGGGCTTCCTACAATGAGCAGTTCTTC

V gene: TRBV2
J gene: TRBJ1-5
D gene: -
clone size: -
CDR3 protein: CASSGIYRDQPQHF
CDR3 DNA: TGTGCCAGCAGTGGGATTTACAGGGATCAGCCCCAGCATTTT

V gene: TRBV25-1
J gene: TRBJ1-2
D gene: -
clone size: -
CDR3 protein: CASSEYGPDTANYGYTF
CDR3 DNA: TGTGCCAGCAGTGAATATGGCCCGGACACCGCTAACTATGGCTACACCTTC

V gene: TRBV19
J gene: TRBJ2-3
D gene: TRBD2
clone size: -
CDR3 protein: CASRGTGTSGRYTQYF
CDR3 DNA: TGTGCCAGTAGGGGGACCGGGACTAGCGGGAGGTATACGCAGTATTTT

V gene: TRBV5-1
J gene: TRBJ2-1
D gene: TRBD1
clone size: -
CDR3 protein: CASSLDRYNEQFF
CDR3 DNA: TGCGCCAGCAGCCTGGACAGGTACAATGAGCAGTTCTTC

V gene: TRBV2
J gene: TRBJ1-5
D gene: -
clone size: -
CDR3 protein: CASSGEQGGGQPQHF
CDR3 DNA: TGTGCCAGCAGTGGCGAACAGGGAGGGGGTCAGCCCCAGCATTTT

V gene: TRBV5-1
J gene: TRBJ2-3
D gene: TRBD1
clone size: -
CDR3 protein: CASSWNPRTGNTDTQYF
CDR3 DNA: TGCGCCAGCAGCTGGAACCCCCGGACAGGGAACACAGATACGCAGTATTTT

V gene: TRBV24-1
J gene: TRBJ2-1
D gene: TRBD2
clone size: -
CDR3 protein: CATSDTPGKYSGSNEQFF
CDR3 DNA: TGTGCCACCAGTGATACACCAGGGAAATACAGCGGGAGCAATGAGCAGTTCTTC

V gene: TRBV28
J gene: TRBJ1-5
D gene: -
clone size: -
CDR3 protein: CASLKWGGNQPQHF
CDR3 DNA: TGTGCCAGCCTTAAATGGGGGGGCAATCAGCCCCAGCATTTT

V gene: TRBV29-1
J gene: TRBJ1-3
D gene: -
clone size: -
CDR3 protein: CSVGEHSGNTIYF
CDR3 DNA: TGCAGCGTTGGGGAGCACTCTGGAAACACCATATATTTT

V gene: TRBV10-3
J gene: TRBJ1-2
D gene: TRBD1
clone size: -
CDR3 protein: CAISERGTGSYGYTF
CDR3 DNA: TGTGCCATCAGTGAAAGGGGGACAGGATCATATGGCTACACCTTC

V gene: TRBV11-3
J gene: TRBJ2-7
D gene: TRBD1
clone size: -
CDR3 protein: CASSPGQGRSTNPHEQYF
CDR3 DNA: TGTGCCAGCAGCCCCGGACAGGGGAGAAGTACTAACCCCCACGAGCAGTACTTC

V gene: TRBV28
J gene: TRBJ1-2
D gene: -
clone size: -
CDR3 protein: CASRASQGRGYYGYTF
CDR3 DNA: TGTGCCAGCAGAGCCTCACAGGGTCGGGGCTACTATGGCTACACCTTC

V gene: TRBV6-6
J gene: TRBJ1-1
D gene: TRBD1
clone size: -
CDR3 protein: CASSYPQGETEAFF
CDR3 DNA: TGTGCCAGCAGTTACCCTCAGGGGGAGACTGAAGCTTTCTTT

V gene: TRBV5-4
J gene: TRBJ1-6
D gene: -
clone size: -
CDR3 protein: CASSLGGERNSPLHF
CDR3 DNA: TGTGCCAGCAGCTTGGGTGGGGAGAGGAATTCACCCCTCCACTTT

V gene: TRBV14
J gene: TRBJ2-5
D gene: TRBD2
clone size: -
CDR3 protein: CASSPGALAGALETQYF
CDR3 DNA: TGTGCCAGCAGCCCAGGGGCGCTAGCGGGAGCTTTGGAGACCCAGTACTTC

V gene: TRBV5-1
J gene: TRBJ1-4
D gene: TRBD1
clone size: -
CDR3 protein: CASSPTGVGEKLFF
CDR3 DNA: TGCGCCAGCAGCCCGACAGGGGTTGGGGAAAAACTGTTTTTT

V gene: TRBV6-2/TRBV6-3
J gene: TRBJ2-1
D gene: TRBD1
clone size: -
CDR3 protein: CASSLGQYNEQFF
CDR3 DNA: TGTGCCAGCAGTCTGGGACAGTACAATGAGCAGTTCTTC

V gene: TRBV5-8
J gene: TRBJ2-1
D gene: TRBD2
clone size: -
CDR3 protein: CASSFSVGTSGRRNEQFF
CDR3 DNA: TGTGCCAGCAGCTTTAGTGTCGGGACTAGCGGGAGAAGGAATGAGCAGTTCTTC

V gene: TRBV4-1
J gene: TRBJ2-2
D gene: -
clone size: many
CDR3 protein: CASSHPSRNRAETNTGELFF
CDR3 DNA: TGCGCCAGCAGCCATCCAAGTAGAAATCGCGCGGAAACGAACACCGGGGAGCTGTTTTTT

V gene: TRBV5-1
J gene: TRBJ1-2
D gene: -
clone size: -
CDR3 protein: CASSRESWGYTF
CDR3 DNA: TGCGCCAGCAGCAGAGAAAGTTGGGGCTACACCTTC

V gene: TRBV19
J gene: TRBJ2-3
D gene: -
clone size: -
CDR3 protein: CASSSQTAGTQYF
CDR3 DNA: TGTGCCAGTAGTTCCCAGACAGCCGGTACGCAGTATTTT

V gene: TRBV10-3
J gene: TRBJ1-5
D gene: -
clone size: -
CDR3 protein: CAISERAGASNQPQHF
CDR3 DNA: TGTGCCATCAGTGAGAGGGCAGGGGCGAGCAATCAGCCCCAGCATTTT

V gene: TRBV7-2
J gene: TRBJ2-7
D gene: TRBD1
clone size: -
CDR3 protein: CASSPTPGTDIPYEQYF
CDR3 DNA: TGTGCCAGCAGCCCAACCCCCGGGACAGACATCCCCTACGAGCAGTACTTC